This record covers a single TCR delta chain. The antigen is not known. The length of the CDR3 is 21 residues. J lost 0 bases, V lost 5 bases, and 23 bases had no gene match. CDR1 TSWWSYY and CDR2 QGS come from the germline V gene. Sequences come from RNA converted to cDNA by reverse transcription. Pooled V-gene forward primers with one constant-region reverse primer generated the CDR3 amplicons by multiplex PCR. TCRdb reanalyzed the multiplex PCR reads using CATT. This table holds over 45,000 delta-chain clones, approximately 15% found once. Thymocytes were sorted as CD3+ TCRVdelta1+ TCRVdelta2- after alphabeta T cell depletion. Vdelta1+ thymocyte sorts reached between roughly 97% and 99.6% purity. The sample comes from a study of Vδ1+ human thymocytes. Broader study findings: Highly polyclonal TRG and TRD repertoires with Gaussian CDR3 length distributions appeared in thymus. Despite high sort purity, about 20% of thymic T cell receptor delta sequences were Vdelta2.

The gene calls are TRDV1 and TRDJ1; TRDD2 matches at 8 bases. Sequencing was done on a sample of Vdelta1+ gamma-delta thymocytes from the thymus. Subset described: FACS-sorted CD3+ TCRalphabeta- TCRVdelta1+ TCRVdelta2- thymocytes. This sequence was found in a boy under two years old who had congenital heart surgery. Here the CDR3 reads CALGLRLPITQGHIYTDKLIF. CDR3 coding DNA: TGTGCTCTTGGGTTACGCCTTCCTATAACTCAGGGGCATATTTACACCGATAAACTCATCTTT.